This T cell receptor beta chain came from a study of OX40 agonist ivuxolimab in advanced cancers. Whole-study context: Across the patients, intravenous ivuxolimab was delivered every 2 weeks at 0.01 to 10 mg/kg.

Patients with autoimmune history or systemic immunosuppression were excluded. V was shortened by 3 bases and J by 5 bases, with 11 bases between the two germline ends. The CDR3 has 13 residues. Germline V gene sequence: CDR1 GTSNPN, CDR2 SVGIG (reference sequence). The assay was immunoSEQ multiplex PCR, and TCRdb's table has in-frame clones only and misses some. The sample yields 83,000 or so clones, 70% to 85% seen once. This clonotype was obtained from an adult with an advanced solid tumor such as melanoma, head and neck, liver or kidney cancer. The V gene is TRBV30, the J gene TRBJ1-3; D gene unclear. Sequencing used CD4+ or CD8+ T cells sorted from blood, obtained in a trial of the OX40 agonist ivuxolimab. The CDR3: CAWRAGTRNTIYF. Written as DNA, the CDR3 is TGTGCCTGGAGAGCTGGAACCCGAAACACCATATATTTT.